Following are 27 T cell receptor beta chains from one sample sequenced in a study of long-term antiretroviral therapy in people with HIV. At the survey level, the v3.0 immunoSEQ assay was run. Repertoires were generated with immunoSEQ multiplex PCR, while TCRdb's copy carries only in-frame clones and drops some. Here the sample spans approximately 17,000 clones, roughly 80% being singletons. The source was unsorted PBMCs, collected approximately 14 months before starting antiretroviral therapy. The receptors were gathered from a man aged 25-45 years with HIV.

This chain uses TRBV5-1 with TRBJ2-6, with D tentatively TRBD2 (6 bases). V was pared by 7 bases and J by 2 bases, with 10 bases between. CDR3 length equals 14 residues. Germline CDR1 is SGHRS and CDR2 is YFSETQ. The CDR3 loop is CASSPGAGANVLTF. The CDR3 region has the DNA TGCGCCAGCTCCCCGGGAGCTGGGGCCAACGTCCTGACTTTC. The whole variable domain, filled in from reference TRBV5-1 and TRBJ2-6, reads KAGVTQTPRYLIKTRGQQVTLSCSPISGHRSVSWYQQTPGQGLQFLFEYFSETQRNKGNFPGRFSGRQFSNSRSEMNVSTLELGDSALYLCASSPGAGANVLTFGAGSRLTVL.

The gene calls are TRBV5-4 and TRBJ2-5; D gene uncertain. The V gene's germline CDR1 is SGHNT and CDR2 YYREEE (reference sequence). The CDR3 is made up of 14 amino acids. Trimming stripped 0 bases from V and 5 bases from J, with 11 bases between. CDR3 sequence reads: CASSLGVDGETQYF. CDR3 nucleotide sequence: TGTGCCAGCAGCTTGGGCGTGGACGGGGAGACCCAGTACTTC. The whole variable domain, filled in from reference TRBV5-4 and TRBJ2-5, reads ETGVTQSPTHLIKTRGQQVTLRCSSQSGHNTVSWYQQALGQGPQFIFQYYREEENGRGNFPPRFSGLQFPNYSSELNVNALELDDSALYLCASSLGVDGETQYFGPGTRLLVL.

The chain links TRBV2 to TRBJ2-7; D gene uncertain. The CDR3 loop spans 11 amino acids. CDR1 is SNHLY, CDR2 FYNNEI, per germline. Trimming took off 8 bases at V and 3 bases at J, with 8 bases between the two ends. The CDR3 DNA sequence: TGTGCCAGCTTCGGAAACTACGAGCAGTACTTC. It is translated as CASFGNYEQYF.

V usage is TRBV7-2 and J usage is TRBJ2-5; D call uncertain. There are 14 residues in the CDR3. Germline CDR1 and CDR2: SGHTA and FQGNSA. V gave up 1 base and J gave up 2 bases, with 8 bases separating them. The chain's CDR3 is CASSLGGRQETQYF. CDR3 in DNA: TGTGCCAGCAGCTTAGGGGGTAGACAAGAGACCCAGTACTTC.

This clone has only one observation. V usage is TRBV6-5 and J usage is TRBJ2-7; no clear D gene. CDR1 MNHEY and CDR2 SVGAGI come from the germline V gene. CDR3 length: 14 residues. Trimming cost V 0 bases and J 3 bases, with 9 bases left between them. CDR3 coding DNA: TGTGCCAGCAGTTACTCTCGGGCCCTCTACGAGCAGTACTTC. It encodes CASSYSRALYEQYF.

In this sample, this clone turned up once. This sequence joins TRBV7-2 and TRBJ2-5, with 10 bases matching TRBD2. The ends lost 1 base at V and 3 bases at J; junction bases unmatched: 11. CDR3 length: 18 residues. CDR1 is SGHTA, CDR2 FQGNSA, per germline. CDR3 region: CASSLVGSVAGGKETQYF. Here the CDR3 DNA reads TGTGCCAGCAGCTTAGTGGGGTCGGTAGCGGGGGGAAAAGAGACCCAGTACTTC.

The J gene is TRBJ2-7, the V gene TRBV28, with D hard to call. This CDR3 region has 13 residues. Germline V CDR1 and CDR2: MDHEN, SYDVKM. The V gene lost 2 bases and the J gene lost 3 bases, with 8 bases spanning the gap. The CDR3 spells CASSLAHRYEQYF. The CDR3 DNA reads TGTGCCAGCAGTTTAGCACACCGCTACGAGCAGTACTTC.

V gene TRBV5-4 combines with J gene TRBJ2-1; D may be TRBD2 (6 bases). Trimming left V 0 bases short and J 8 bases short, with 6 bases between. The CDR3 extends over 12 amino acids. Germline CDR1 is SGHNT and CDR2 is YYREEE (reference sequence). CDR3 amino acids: CASSLGEDEQFF. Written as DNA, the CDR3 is TGTGCCAGCAGCTTGGGGGAGGATGAGCAGTTCTTC. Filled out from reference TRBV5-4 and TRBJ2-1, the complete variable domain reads ETGVTQSPTHLIKTRGQQVTLRCSSQSGHNTVSWYQQALGQGPQFIFQYYREEENGRGNFPPRFSGLQFPNYSSELNVNALELDDSALYLCASSLGEDEQFFGPGTRLTVL.

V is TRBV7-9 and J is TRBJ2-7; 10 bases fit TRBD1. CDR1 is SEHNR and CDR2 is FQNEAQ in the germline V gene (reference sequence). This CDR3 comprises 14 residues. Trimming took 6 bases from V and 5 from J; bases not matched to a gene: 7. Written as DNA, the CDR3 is TGTGCCAGCAGGACGACAGGGGGCGCGAACGAGCAGTACTTC. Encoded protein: CASRTTGGANEQYF.

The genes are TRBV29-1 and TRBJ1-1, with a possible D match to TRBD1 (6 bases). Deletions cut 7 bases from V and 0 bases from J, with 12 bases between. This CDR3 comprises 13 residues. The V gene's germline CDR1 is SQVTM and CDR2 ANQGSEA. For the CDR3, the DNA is TGCAGCGCCGAGGACAGTCTGAACACTGAAGCTTTCTTT. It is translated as CSAEDSLNTEAFF.

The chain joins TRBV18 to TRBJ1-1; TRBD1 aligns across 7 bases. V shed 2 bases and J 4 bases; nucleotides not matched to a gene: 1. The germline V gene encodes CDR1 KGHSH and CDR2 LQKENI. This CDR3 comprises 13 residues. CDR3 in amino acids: CASSPDRVTEAFF. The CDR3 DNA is TGTGCCAGCTCACCAGACAGGGTCACTGAAGCTTTCTTT.

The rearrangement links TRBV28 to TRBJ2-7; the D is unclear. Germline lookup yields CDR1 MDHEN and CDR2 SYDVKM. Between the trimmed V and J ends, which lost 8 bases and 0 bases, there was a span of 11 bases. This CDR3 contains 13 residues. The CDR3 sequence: CASHTIYSYEQYF. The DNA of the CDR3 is TGTGCCAGCCATACAATCTACTCCTACGAGCAGTACTTC.

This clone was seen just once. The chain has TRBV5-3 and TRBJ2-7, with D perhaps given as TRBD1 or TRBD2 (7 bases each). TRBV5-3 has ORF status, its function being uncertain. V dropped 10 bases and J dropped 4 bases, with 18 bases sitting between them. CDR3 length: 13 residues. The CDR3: CALGEGAGYEQYF. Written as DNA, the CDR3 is TGTGCCCTTGGGGAGGGGGCGGGTTACGAGCAGTACTTC.

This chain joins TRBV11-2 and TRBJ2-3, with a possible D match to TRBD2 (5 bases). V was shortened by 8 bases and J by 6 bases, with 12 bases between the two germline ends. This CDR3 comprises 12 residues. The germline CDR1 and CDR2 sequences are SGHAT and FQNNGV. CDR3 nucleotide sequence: TGTGCCAGCTCTTGGCGGGCCGATACGCAGTATTTT. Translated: CASSWRADTQYF.

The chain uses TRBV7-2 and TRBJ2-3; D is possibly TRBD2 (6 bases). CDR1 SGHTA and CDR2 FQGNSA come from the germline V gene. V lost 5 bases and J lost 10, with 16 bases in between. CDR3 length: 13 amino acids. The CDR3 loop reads CASSPSTRKAQYF. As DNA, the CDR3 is TGTGCCAGCAGCCCATCGACTAGGAAGGCGCAGTATTTT.

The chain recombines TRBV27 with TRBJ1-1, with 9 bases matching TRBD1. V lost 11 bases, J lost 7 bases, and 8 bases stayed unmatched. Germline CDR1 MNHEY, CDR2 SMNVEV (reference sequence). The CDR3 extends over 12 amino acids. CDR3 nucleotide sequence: TGTGCCCGACACAGGGGGCACATTGAAGCTTTCTTT. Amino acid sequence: CARHRGHIEAFF.

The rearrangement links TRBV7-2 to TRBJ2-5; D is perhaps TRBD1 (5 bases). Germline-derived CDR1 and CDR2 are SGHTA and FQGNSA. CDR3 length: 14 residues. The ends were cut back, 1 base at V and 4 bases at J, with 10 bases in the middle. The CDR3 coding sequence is TGTGCCAGCAGCTTAGGGACATTGGGAGAGACCCAGTACTTC. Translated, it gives CASSLGTLGETQYF.

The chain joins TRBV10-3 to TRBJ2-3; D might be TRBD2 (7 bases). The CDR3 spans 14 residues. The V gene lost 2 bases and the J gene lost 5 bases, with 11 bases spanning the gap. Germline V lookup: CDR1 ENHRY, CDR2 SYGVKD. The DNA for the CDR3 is TGTGCCATCAGTGAGGGGGGGGGCCTAGATACGCAGTATTTT. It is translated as CAISEGGGLDTQYF.

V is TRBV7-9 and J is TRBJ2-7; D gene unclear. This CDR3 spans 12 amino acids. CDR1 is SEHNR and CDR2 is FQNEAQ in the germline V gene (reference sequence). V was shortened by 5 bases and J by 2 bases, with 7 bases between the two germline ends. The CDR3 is CASSPQTYEQYF. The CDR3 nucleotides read TGTGCCAGCAGCCCCCAAACCTACGAGCAGTACTTC.

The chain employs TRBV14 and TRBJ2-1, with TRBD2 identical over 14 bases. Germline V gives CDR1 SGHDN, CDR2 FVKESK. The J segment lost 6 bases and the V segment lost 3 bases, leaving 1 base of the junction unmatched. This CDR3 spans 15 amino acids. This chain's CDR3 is CASSQTSGRANEQFF. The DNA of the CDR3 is TGTGCCAGCAGCCAGACTAGCGGGAGGGCCAATGAGCAGTTCTTC. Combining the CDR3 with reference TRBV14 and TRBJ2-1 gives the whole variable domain EAGVTQFPSHSVIEKGQTVTLRCDPISGHDNLYWYRRVMGKEIKFLLHFVKESKQDESGMPNNRFLAERTGGTYSTLKVQPAELEDSGVYFCASSQTSGRANEQFFGPGTRLTVL.

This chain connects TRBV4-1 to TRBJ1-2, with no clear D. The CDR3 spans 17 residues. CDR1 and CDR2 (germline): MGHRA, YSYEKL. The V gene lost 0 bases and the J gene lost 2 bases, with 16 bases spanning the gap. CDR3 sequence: CASSQEPVDGLNYGYTF. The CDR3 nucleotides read TGCGCCAGCAGCCAAGAGCCTGTGGATGGACTAAACTATGGCTACACCTTC.

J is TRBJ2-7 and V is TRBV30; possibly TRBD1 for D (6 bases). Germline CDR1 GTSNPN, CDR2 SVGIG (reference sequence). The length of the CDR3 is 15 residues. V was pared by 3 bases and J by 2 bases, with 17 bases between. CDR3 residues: CAWSKLPTGPYEQYF. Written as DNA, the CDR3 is TGTGCCTGGAGCAAATTGCCGACAGGACCCTACGAGCAGTACTTC.

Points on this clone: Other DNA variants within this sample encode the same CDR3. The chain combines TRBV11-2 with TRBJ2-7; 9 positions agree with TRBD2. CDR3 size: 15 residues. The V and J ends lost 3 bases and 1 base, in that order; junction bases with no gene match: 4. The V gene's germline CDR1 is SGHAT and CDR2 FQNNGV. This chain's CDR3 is CASSFSGGPSYEQYF. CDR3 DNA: TGTGCCAGCAGCTTTAGCGGGGGCCCATCCTACGAGCAGTACTTC.

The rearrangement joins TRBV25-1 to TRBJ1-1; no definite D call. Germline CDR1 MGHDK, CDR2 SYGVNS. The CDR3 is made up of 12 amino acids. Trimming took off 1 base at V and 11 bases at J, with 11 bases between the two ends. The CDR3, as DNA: TGTGCCAGCAGTGAATCAAAGGGTTGGGCTTTCTTT. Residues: CASSESKGWAFF.

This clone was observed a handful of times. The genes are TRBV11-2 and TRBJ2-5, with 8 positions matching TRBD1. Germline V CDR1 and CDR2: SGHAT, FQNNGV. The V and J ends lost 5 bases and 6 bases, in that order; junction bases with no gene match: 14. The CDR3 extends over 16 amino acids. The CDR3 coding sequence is TGTGCCAGCAGCCCAACGACAGGGGCACCTCTCAAGACCCAGTACTTC. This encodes CASSPTTGAPLKTQYF.

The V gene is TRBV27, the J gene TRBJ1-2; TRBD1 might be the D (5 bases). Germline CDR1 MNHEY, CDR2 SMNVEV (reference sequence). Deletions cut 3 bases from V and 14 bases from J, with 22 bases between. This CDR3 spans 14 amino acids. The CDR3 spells CASSFSFGTQMETF. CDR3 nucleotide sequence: TGTGCCAGCAGTTTTTCTTTTGGGACCCAAATGGAGACCTTC.

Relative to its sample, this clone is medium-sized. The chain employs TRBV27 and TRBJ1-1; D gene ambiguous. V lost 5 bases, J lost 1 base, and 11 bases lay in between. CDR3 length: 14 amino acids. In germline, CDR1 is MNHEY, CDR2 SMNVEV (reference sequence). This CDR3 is CASSPSSRNTEAFF. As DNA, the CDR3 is TGTGCCAGCAGTCCATCCTCCAGGAACACTGAAGCTTTCTTT.